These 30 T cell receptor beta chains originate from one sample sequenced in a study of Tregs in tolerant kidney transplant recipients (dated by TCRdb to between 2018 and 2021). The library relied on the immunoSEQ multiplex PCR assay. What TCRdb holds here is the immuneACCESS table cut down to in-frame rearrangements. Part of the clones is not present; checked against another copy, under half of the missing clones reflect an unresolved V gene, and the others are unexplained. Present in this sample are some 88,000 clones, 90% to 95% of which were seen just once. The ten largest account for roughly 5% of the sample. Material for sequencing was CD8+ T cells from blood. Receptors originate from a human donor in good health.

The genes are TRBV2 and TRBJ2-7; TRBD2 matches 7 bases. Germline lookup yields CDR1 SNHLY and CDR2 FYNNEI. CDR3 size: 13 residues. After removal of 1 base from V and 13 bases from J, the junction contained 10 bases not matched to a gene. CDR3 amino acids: CASSEGWGGSSYF. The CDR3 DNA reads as TGTGCCAGCAGTGAAGGCTGGGGCGGGAGTTCCTACTTC.

CDR3 nucleotides: TGTGCCAGCAGCCCGAAGGGAGGATGGGGGGTAGAGACCCAGTACTTC. Translation gives CASSPKGGWGVETQYF. The chain joins TRBV9 to TRBJ2-5; TRBD2 might be the D (6 bases). The germline CDR1 and CDR2 sequences are SGDLS and YYNGEE. V was pared by 4 bases and J by 4 bases, with 20 bases between. This CDR3 is 16 amino acids long.

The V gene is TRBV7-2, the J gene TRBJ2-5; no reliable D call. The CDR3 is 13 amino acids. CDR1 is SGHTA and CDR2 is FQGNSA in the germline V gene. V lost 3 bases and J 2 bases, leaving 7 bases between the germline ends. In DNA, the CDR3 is TGTGCCAGCAGCTTCAGACAACAAGAGACCCAGTACTTC. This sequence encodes CASSFRQQETQYF.

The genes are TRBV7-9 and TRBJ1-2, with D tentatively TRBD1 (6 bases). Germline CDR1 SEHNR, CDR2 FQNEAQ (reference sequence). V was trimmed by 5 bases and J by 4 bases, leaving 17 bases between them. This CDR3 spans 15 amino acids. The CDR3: CASSDDRTAPYGYTF. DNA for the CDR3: TGTGCCAGCAGCGACGATCGGACAGCTCCCTATGGCTACACCTTC.

The CDR3 is CASSQSLASRSETQYF. CDR3 DNA sequence: TGTGCCAGCAGCCAATCCCTCGCCAGTCGGTCGGAGACCCAGTACTTC. V and J are TRBV16 and TRBJ2-5; no clear D. Germline V gene lookup returns CDR1 KGHSY and CDR2 FQNENV. The CDR3 has 16 residues. Trimming left V 0 bases short and J 5 bases short, with 16 bases between.

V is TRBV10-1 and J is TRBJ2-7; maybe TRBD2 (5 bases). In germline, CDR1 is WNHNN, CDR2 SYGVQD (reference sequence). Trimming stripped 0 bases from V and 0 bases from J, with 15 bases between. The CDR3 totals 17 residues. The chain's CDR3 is CASSESTLSGGSYEQYF. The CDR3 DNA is TGCGCCAGCAGTGAGTCAACCCTCTCAGGAGGCTCCTACGAGCAGTACTTC.

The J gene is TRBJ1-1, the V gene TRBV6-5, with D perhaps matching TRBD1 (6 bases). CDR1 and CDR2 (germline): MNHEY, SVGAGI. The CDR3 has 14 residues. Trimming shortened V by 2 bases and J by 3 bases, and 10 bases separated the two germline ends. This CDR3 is CASSYGGPYTEAFF. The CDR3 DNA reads TGTGCCAGCAGTTACGGGGGGCCTTACACTGAAGCTTTCTTT.

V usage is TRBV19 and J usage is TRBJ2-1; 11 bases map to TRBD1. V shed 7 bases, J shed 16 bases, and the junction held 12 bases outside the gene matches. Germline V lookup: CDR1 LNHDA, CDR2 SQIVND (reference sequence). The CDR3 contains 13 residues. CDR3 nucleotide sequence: TGTGCCAGTATCCCGAACCCGGGACAGGGGGTCTTCTTC. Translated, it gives CASIPNPGQGVFF.

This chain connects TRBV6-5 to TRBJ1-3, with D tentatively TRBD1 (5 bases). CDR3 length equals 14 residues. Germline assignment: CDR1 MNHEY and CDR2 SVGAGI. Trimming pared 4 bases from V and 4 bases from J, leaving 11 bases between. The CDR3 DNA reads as TGTGCCAGCAGTTTGAAGGGGTCCGGAAACACCATATATTTT. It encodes CASSLKGSGNTIYF.

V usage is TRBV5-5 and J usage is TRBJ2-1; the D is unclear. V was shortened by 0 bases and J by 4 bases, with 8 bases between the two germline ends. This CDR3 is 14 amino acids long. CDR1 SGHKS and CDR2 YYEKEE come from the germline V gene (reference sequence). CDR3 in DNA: TGTGCCAGCAGCTTGGGGGGAATTTACAATGAGCAGTTCTTC. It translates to CASSLGGIYNEQFF.

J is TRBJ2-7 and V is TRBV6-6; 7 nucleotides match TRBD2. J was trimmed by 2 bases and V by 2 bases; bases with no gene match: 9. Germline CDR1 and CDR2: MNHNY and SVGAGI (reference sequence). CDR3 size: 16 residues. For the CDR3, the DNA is TGTGCCAGCAGTTACGTATCGGGACTAAAGGCCTACGAGCAGTACTTC. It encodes CASSYVSGLKAYEQYF.

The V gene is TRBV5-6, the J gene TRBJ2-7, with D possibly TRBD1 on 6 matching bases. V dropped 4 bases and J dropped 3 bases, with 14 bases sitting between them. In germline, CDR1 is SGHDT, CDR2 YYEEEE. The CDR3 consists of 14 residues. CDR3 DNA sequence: TGTGCCAGCAGCCTAGCCGGGACACACTACGAGCAGTACTTC. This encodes CASSLAGTHYEQYF.

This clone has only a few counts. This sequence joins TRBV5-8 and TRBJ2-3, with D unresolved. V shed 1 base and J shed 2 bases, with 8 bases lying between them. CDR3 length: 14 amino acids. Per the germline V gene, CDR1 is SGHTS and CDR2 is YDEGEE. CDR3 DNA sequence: TGTGCCAGCAGCTTGTCAATGTCCACAGATACGCAGTATTTT. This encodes CASSLSMSTDTQYF.

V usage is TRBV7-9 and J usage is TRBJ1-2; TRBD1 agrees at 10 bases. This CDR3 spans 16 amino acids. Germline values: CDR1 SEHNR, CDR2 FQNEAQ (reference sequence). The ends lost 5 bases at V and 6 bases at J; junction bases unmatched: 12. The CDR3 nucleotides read TGTGCCAGCAGCCTGCCGGGACAGGGGTCAGGGAATGGCTACACCTTC. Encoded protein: CASSLPGQGSGNGYTF.

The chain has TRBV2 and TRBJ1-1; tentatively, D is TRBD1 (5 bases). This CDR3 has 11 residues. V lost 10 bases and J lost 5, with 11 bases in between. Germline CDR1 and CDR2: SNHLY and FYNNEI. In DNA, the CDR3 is TGTGCCAAACGTAGGGGAACTGAAGCTTTCTTT. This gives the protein CAKRRGTEAFF.

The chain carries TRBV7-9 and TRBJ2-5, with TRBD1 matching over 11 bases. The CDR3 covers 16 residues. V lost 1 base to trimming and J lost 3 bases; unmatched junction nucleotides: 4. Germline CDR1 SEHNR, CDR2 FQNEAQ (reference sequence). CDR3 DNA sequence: TGTGCCAGCAGCTTAGGAGGGACAGGGGGGAAAGAGACCCAGTACTTC. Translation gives CASSLGGTGGKETQYF.

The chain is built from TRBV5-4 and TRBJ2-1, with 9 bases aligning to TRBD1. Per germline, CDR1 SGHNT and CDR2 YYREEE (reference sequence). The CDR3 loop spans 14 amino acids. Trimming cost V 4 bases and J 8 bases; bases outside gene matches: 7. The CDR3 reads CASSQGQGRYEQFF. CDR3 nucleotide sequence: TGTGCCAGCAGCCAGGGACAGGGCCGATATGAGCAGTTCTTC.

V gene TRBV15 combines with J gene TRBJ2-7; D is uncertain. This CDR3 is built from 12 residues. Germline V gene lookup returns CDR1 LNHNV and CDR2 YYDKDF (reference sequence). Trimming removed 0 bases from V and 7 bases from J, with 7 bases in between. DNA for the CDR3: TGTGCCACCAGCAGAGATGGGCGTGAGCAGTACTTC. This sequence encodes CATSRDGREQYF.

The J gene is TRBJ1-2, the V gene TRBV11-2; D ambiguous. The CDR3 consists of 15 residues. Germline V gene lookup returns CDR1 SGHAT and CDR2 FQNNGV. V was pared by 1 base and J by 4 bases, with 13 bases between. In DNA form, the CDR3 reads TGTGCCAGCAGCTTAGGGGTAGGAATAGCCTATGGCTACACCTTC. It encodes CASSLGVGIAYGYTF.

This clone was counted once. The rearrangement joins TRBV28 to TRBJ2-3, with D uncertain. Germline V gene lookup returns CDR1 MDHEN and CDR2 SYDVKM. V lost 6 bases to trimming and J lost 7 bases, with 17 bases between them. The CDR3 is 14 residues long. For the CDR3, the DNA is TGTGCCAGCAGCCTAGATCCCCAGGTTAATACGCAGTATTTT. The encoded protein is CASSLDPQVNTQYF.

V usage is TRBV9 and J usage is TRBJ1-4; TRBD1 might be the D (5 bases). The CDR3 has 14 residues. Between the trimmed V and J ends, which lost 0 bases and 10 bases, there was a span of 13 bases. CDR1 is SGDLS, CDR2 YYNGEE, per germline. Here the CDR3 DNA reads TGTGCCAGCAGCGTAGAAGGGGCCTTGGGAAAACTGTTTTTT. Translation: CASSVEGALGKLFF.

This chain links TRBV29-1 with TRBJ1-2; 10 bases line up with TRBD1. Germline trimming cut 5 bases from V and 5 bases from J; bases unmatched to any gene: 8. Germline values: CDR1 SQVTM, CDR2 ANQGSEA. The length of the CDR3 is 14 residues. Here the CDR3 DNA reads TGCAGCGTTTCCGGGACAGGGGTGTGGTATGGCTACACCTTC. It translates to CSVSGTGVWYGYTF.

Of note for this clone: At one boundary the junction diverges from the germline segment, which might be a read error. The CDR3 is CASSQTVNTEAFF. CDR3 nucleotide sequence: TGTGCTAGCAGCCAGACAGTAAACACTGAAGCTTTCTTT. The chain is built from TRBV7-7 and TRBJ1-1; weak D call: TRBD1 (5 bases). Germline loops: CDR1 SSHAT, CDR2 FNYEAQ (reference sequence). This CDR3 spans 13 amino acids.

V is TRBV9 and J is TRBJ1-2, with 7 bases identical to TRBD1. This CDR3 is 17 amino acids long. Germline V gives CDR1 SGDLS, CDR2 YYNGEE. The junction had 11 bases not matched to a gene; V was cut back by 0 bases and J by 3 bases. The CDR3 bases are TGTGCCAGCAGCGTAGGCCTTAGTGCAGGGGGGCACTATGGCTACACCTTC. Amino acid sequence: CASSVGLSAGGHYGYTF.

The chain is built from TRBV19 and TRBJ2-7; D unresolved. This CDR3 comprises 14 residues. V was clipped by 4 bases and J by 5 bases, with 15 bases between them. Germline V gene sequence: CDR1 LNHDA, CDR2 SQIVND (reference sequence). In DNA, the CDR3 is TGTGCCAGTAGTAGCTACGGTGGGTCCAACGAGCAGTACTTC. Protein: CASSSYGGSNEQYF.

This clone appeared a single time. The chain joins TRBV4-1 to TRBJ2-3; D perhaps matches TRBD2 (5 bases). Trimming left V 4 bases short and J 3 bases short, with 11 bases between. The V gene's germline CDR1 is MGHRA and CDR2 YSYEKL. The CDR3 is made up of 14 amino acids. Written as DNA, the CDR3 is TGCGCCAGCAGCCCTCAAGAGGGAACAGATACGCAGTATTTT. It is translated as CASSPQEGTDTQYF.

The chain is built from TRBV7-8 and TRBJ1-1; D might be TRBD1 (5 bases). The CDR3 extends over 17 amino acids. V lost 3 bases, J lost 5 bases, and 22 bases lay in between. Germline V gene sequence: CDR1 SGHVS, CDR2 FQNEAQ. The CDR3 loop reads CASSFFPGTVRRTEAFF. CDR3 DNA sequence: TGTGCCAGCAGCTTTTTCCCTGGGACGGTTCGGAGGACTGAAGCTTTCTTT.

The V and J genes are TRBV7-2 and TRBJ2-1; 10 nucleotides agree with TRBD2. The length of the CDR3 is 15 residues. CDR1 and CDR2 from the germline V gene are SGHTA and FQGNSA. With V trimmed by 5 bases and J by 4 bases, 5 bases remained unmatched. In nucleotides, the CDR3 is TGTGCCAGCAGCCCCCGGACTAGCGGTTACAATGAGCAGTTCTTC. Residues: CASSPRTSGYNEQFF.

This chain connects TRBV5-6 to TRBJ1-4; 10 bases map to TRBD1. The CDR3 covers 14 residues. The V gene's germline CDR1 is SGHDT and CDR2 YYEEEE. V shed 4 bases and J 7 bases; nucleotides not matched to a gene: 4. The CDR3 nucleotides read TGTGCCAGCAGCGTGGGACAGGGGACTGAAAAACTGTTTTTT. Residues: CASSVGQGTEKLFF.

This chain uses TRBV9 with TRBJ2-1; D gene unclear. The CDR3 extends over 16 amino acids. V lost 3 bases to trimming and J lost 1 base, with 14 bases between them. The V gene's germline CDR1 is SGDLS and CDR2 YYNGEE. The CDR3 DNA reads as TGTGCCAGCAGCGCCCCCCCCCGGTTATCCTACAATGAGCAGTTCTTC. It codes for CASSAPPRLSYNEQFF.